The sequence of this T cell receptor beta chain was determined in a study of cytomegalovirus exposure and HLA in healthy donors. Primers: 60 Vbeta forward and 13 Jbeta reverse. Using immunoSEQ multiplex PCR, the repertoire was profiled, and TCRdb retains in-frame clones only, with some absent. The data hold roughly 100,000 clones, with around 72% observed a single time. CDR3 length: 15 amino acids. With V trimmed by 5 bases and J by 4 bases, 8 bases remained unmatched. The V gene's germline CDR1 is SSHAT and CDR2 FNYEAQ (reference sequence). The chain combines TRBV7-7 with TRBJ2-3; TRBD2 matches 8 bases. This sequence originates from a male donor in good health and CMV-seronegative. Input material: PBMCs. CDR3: CASSQNLAGADTQYF. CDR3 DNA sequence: TGTGCCAGCAGCCAAAACCTAGCGGGTGCAGATACGCAGTATTTT.